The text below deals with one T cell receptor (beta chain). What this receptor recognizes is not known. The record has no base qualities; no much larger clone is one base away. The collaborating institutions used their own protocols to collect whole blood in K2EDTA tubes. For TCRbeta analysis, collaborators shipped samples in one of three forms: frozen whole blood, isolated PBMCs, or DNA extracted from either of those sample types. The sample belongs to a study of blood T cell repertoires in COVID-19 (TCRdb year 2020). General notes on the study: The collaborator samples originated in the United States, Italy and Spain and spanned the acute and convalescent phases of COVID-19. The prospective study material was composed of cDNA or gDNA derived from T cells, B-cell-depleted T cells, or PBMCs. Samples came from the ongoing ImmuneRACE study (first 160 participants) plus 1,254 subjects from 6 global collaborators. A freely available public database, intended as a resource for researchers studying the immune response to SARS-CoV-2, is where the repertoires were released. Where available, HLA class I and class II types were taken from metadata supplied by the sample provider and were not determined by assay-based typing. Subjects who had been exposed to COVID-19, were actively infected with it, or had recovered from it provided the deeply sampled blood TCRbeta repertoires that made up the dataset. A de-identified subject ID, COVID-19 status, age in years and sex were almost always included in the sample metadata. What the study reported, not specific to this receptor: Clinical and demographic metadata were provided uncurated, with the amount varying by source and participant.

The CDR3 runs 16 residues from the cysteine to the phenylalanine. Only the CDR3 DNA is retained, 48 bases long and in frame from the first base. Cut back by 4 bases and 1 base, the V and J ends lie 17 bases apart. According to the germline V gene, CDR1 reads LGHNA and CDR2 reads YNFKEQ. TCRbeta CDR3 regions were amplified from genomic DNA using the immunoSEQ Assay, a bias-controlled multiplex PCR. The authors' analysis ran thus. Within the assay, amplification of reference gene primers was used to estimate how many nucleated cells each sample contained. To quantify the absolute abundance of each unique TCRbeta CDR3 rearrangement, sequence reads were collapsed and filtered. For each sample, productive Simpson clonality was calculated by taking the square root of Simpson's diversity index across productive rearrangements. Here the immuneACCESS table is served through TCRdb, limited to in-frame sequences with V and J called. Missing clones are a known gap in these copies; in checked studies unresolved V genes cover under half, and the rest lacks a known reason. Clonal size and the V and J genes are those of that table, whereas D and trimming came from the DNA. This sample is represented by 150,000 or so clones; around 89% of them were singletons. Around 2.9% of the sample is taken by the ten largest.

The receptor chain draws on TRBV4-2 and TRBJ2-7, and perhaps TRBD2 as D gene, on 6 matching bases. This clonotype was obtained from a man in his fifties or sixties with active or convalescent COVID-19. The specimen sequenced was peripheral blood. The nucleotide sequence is TGTGCCAGCAGCCCGCTTTTGGCGGAGGGTTCCTACGAGCAGTACTTC. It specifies CASSPLLAEGSYEQYF.